A selection of T cell receptor beta chains follows, all from one sample in a study of naive and memory T cell subsets. TCRdb reprocessed the UMI-ligation and nested PCR reads via MiXCR and lists one record per CDR3 protein. The sample lists 130,000 to 150,000 distinct CDR3 sequences, over 15% seen once, with about 0.15% in the top ten. The sequencing input was naive CD4+ T cells from blood. The receptors stem from a human donor in good health. Each CDR3 is given with its conserved first and last residue. The order of the fields is V gene, D gene, clone size, J gene, CDR3 DNA, CDR3 protein. D genes are given only for firm matches. Clone size appears in some rows only: once, few, many, or a class for an expanded clone.

TRBV28,TRBD1,few,TRBJ2-3,TGTGCCAGCAGTGGGGCCGGACAGGGGGTCACAGATACGCAGTATTTT,CASSGAGQGVTDTQYF
TRBV4-1,-,-,TRBJ2-6,TGCGCCAGCAGCCAGCAACAGGGCTCTGGGGCCAACGTCCTGACTTTC,CASSQQQGSGANVLTF
TRBV20-1,TRBD2,many,TRBJ2-1,TGCAGTGCTAGAGCTCCTTATAGCGGGAGTTTGCGTGAGCAGTTCTTC,CSARAPYSGSLREQFF
TRBV11-2,TRBD1,many,TRBJ2-7,TGTGCCAGCAGCTCCCGCGCGTCGGGACAGGGGCGAAGCTCCTACGAGCAGTACTTC,CASSSRASGQGRSSYEQYF
TRBV14,-,-,TRBJ2-7,TGTGCCAGCAGCCAAGTCGGTATTTGGGGGTCGGCGCAGTACTTC,CASSQVGIWGSAQYF
TRBV2,TRBD1,few,TRBJ1-1,TGTGCCAGCAGTGAACAAGGACAGGGGGTCGCTGAAGCTTTCTTT,CASSEQGQGVAEAFF
TRBV2,-,-,TRBJ2-1,TGTGCCAGCAGGTACCTCGTATCCTACAATGAGCAGTTCTTC,CASRYLVSYNEQFF
TRBV19,-,-,TRBJ2-1,TGTGCCAGTAGGACGACAGTGTCACAATACAATGAGCAGTTCTTC,CASRTTVSQYNEQFF
TRBV29-1,TRBD1,few,TRBJ1-5,TGCAGCGTTGGGACAGGGGCCGGAGTCAATCAGCCCCAGCATTTT,CSVGTGAGVNQPQHF
TRBV21-1,-,few,TRBJ2-1,TGTGCCAGCAGCATAAGGGATGAGCAGTTCTTC,CASSIRDEQFF
TRBV5-1,-,few,TRBJ2-7,TGCGCCAGCAGCCAGACGGGAGCTCACGAGCAGTACTTC,CASSQTGAHEQYF
TRBV20-1,-,many,TRBJ2-3,TGCAGTCCAAAAATGGAAGGCACAGATACGCAGTATTTT,CSPKMEGTDTQYF
TRBV7-2,TRBD1,-,TRBJ1-4,TGTGCCAGCAGCCTATCGGGACAGGGGCGGAAAAAACTGTTTTTT,CASSLSGQGRKKLFF
TRBV12-3/TRBV12-4,TRBD2,-,TRBJ2-1,TGTGCCAGCAGTCCGACTAGCGGGATCCCCTCGTTCTTC,CASSPTSGIPSFF
TRBV21-1,-,few,TRBJ2-7,TGTGCCAGCAGGCACAGGGGGCGGTACGAGCAGTACTTC,CASRHRGRYEQYF
TRBV18,-,few,TRBJ2-3,TGTGCCAGCTCACGGTGGGACCCCTCCGCAGATACGCAGTATTTT,CASSRWDPSADTQYF
TRBV6-5,-,few,TRBJ1-1,TGTGCCAGCAGTTACTCACAAATATCAGGGGCTTTCTTT,CASSYSQISGAFF
TRBV28,-,-,TRBJ2-2,TGTGCCAGCAGTTTATACGGACTTACCCGTACCCTCACCGGGGAGCTGTTTTTT,CASSLYGLTRTLTGELFF
TRBV6-6,-,few,TRBJ2-1,TGTGCCAGCAGTTACGCCTTACTAGCCCAGTCCTACAATGAGCAGTTCTTC,CASSYALLAQSYNEQFF
TRBV5-1,TRBD2,-,TRBJ2-5,TGCGCCAGCAGCTTGGTAACTAGCGGAACCCAAGAGACCCAGTACTTC,CASSLVTSGTQETQYF
TRBV5-1,-,-,TRBJ2-1,TGCGCCAGCAGCTTGGAAGGGTCAGTTTCCTACAATGAGCAGTTCTTC,CASSLEGSVSYNEQFF
TRBV7-2,-,once,TRBJ1-1,TGTGCCAGCAGCTTAGCCGGGGGGTGGGCTGCAGCTTTCTTT,CASSLAGGWAAAFF
TRBV29-1,-,few,TRBJ1-1,TGCAGCGTTGATAGGGGGAGCACTGAAGCTTTCTTT,CSVDRGSTEAFF
TRBV29-1,-,-,TRBJ2-3,TGCAGCGTTGAATGGGGACGGAGGCAGACAGATACGCAGTATTTT,CSVEWGRRQTDTQYF
TRBV10-3,-,few,TRBJ2-5,TGTGCCATCAGACCGGGCCGGGGAGTAGAGGAGACCCAGTACTTC,CAIRPGRGVEETQYF
TRBV24-1,-,few,TRBJ2-2,TGTGCCACCAGTCCCTCGGCAGGGGACACCGGGGAGCTGTTTTTT,CATSPSAGDTGELFF
TRBV20-1,TRBD1,-,TRBJ1-5,TGCAGTGCTAGAAACACCCAGGGGGCGTTCGGTGGGCCCCAGCATTTT,CSARNTQGAFGGPQHF
TRBV29-1,-,many,TRBJ2-7,TGCAGCGTTGAAGCCATTGGGTACGAGCAGTACTTC,CSVEAIGYEQYF
TRBV29-1,-,few,TRBJ2-7,TGCAGCGTTGTTACAGGCACCTACGAGCAGTACTTC,CSVVTGTYEQYF
TRBV25-1,TRBD1,-,TRBJ2-2,TGTGCCAGCACCATGACAGGGGGCCTCGGGGAGCTGTTTTTT,CASTMTGGLGELFF
TRBV5-1,TRBD2,-,TRBJ2-3,TGCGCCAGCAGCTTTGACACTAGCGGGAATACGCAGTATTTT,CASSFDTSGNTQYF
TRBV2,TRBD2,-,TRBJ2-7,TGTGCCAGCAAGACTAGCGGGAGACTTTACGAGCAGTACTTC,CASKTSGRLYEQYF
TRBV7-6,-,few,TRBJ2-2,TGTGCCAGCAGCTTAGTTGGAGGGGTAGATACCGGGGAGCTGTTTTTT,CASSLVGGVDTGELFF
TRBV27,-,-,TRBJ2-7,TGTGCCAGCAGTTCTAGAGGGGAGAACTACGAGCAGTACTTC,CASSSRGENYEQYF
TRBV12-3/TRBV12-4,TRBD2,many,TRBJ2-5,TGTGCCAGCAGTCCCGGACTAGCGGGAGGGCGGGGAGAGACCCAGTACTTC,CASSPGLAGGRGETQYF
TRBV5-1,TRBD1,once,TRBJ2-7,TGCGCCAGCAGCTTCCGGGACAGGGGGACCAAGAGCTCCTACGAGCAGTACTTC,CASSFRDRGTKSSYEQYF
TRBV7-9,TRBD1,-,TRBJ1-2,TGTGCCAGCAGCTTAGTTGGCAGGGGGAATGGCTACACCTTC,CASSLVGRGNGYTF
TRBV29-1,-,-,TRBJ2-7,TGCAGCGCACTTTCCCGAGGGGTAGATCTCTACGAGCAGTACTTC,CSALSRGVDLYEQYF
TRBV6-2/TRBV6-3,-,many,TRBJ2-3,TGTGCCAGCAGTTGGACGGGGGATACGCAGTATTTT,CASSWTGDTQYF
TRBV20-1,-,-,TRBJ1-1,TGCAGTGCAAGTAAACAGGGTAACGGGGTCACTGAAGCTTTCTTT,CSASKQGNGVTEAFF
TRBV20-1,TRBD1,few,TRBJ1-4,TGCAGTGCTAGAGACCCATCGGGGACAGGCGGAAAACTGTTTTTT,CSARDPSGTGGKLFF
TRBV4-3,-,-,TRBJ2-7,TGCGCCAGCAGCCAAGATAGCGGCAGGGGAGGCGAGCAGTACTTC,CASSQDSGRGGEQYF
TRBV2,-,few,TRBJ1-5,TGTGCCAGCAGTGAATTCGAAGGATATCAGCCCCAGCATTTT,CASSEFEGYQPQHF
TRBV18,TRBD1,-,TRBJ2-5,TGTGCCAGCACCCGGACAGGGGAGACCCAGTACTTC,CASTRTGETQYF
TRBV28,TRBD2,-,TRBJ2-5,TGTGCCAGCAGCCGCTCCTGGATAGCTAGCGGGAGGACAGGACGGGAGACCCAGTACTTC,CASSRSWIASGRTGRETQYF
TRBV7-2,-,few,TRBJ1-2,TGTGCCAGCAGCCAGGATACCTATGGCTACACCTTC,CASSQDTYGYTF
TRBV7-9,-,few,TRBJ2-2,TGTGCCAGCAGCTTATTCCCGGCCTACACCGGGGAGCTGTTTTTT,CASSLFPAYTGELFF
TRBV2,-,many,TRBJ2-5,TGTGCCAGTCGCGGGTCTCGGGAGACCCAGTACTTC,CASRGSRETQYF
TRBV6-1,-,-,TRBJ1-1,TGTGCCAGCAGTGATTCATATCCCAGGGTTGCTGAAGCTTTCTTT,CASSDSYPRVAEAFF
TRBV28,-,-,TRBJ2-7,TGTGCCAGCAACCAAAGTGGCTGCGAGCAGTACTTC,CASNQSGCEQYF
TRBV2,-,few,TRBJ2-1,TGTGCCAGCACCCGGACGCGAAATGAGCAGTTCTTC,CASTRTRNEQFF
TRBV10-2,-,few,TRBJ2-1,TGCGCCAGCAGTGATCTTGGCAATGAGCAGTTCTTC,CASSDLGNEQFF
TRBV10-3,TRBD2,few,TRBJ2-5,TGTGCCATCAGTGATGTGGGGCGGGAGGGCCTAGAGACCCAGTACTTC,CAISDVGREGLETQYF